This T cell receptor (beta chain) appears in the sequencing data of a study of shared T cell receptors in the human thymus. Clones were sequenced by immunoSEQ multiplex PCR, and TCRdb holds only the in-frame ones, with some missing. The sample lists 600,000 or so clones, about 90% occurring once. Trimming left V 6 bases short and J 2 bases short, with 20 bases between. The length of the CDR3 is 16 residues. CDR1 and CDR2 from the germline V gene are LNHDA and SQIVND (reference sequence). The sample was also reused in another study, on human thymus T cells. That study reports: Thymic and blood repertoires appeared to carry a bias in their V and J gene usage.

The receptor was derived from a boy less than two years old with a congenital heart defect. The source material was thymocytes. This chain links TRBV19 with TRBJ2-7; D is undetermined. CDR3 DNA: TGTGCCAGTAGCTTGGCGGTGGCGGCACAACCCTACGAGCAGTACTTC. Translating gives CASSLAVAAQPYEQYF.